Given below is one T cell receptor (beta chain) in context. Its specificity is unknown. The data were taken from a study of T cell responses to AZD1222 COVID-19 vaccine. Notes on the study in general: Spike-specific TCR breadth and depth rose after two AZD1222 doses. The reported proportion of spike-specific TCRs targeting unmutated variant regions was nearly half.

Only in-frame clones appear in the TCRdb table, and some are missing; sequencing was by immunoSEQ multiplex PCR. The repertoire consists of about 160,000 clones, with about 92% occurring once and the leading ten covering 4% to 5.5%. Trimming removed 4 bases at V and 4 bases at J, with 13 bases between. This CDR3 is built from 14 residues. Germline V gene data show CDR1 as SGHTA and CDR2 as FQGNSA. Sequences were derived from peripheral blood, sampled on day 0 of MenACWY control vaccination. The chain has TRBV7-2 and TRBJ1-2; no clear D gene. This clonotype originated in an adult in good health. CDR3 bases: TGTGCCAGCAGCTCGGACGGCTATCCCTATGGCTACACCTTC. Protein: CASSSDGYPYGYTF.